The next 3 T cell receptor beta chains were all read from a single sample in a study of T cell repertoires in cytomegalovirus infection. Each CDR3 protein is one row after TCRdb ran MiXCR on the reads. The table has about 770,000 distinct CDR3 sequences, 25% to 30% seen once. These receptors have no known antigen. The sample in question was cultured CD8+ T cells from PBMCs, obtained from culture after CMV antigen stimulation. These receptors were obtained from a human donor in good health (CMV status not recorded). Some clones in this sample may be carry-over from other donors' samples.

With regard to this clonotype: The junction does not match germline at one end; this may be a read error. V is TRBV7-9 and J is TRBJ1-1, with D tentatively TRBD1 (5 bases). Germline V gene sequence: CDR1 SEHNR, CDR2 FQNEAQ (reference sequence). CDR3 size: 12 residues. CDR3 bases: TGTGCCAGCAGCTTAGCGGGGGATTCGGTTACTTTT. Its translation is CASSLAGDSVTF.

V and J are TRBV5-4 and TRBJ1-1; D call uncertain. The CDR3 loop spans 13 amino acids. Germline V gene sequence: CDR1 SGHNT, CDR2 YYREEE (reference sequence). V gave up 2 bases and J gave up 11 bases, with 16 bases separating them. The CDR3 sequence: CASSLNADRWAFF. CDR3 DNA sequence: TGTGCCAGCAGCTTAAACGCCGACCGATGGGCTTTCTTT.

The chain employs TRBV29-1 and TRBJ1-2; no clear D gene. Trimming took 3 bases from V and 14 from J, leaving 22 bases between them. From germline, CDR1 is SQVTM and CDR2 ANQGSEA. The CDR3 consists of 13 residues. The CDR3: CSVDGNPPMARTF. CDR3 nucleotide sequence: TGCAGCGTTGATGGGAACCCACCGATGGCTAGAACCTTC. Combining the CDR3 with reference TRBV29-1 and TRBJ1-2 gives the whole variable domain SAVISQKPSRDICQRGTSLTIQCQVDSQVTMMFWYRQQPGQSLTLIATANQGSEATYESGFVIDKFPISRPNLTFSTLTVSNMSPEDSSIYLCSVDGNPPMARTFGSGTRLTVV.